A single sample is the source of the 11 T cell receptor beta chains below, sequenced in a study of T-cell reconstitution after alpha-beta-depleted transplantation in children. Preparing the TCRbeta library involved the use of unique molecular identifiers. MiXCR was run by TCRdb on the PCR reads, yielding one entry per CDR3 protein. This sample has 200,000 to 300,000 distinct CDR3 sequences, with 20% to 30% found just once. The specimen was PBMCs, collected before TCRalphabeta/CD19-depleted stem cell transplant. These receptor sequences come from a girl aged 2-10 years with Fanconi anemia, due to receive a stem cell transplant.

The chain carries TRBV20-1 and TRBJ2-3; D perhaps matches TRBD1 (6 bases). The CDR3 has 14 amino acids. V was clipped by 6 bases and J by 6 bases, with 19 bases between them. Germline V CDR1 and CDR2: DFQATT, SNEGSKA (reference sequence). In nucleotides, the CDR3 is TGCAGTGCCTCCCGGGACAAACGAGGGGATACGCAGTATTTT. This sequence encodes CSASRDKRGDTQYF.

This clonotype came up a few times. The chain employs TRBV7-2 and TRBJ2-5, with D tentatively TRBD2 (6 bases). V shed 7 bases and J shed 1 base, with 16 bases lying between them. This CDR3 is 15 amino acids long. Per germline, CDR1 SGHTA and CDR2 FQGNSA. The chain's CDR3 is CASTPTSRSQETQYF. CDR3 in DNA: TGTGCCAGCACCCCGACTAGTAGGAGCCAAGAGACCCAGTACTTC.

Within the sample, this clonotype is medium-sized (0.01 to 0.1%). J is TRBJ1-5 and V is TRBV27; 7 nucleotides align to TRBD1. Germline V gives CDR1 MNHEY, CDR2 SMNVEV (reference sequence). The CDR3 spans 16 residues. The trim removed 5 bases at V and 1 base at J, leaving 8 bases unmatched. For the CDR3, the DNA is TGTGCCAGCAGTCCCTACACAGGGGCGAGCAATCAGCCCCAGCATTTT. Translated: CASSPYTGASNQPQHF.

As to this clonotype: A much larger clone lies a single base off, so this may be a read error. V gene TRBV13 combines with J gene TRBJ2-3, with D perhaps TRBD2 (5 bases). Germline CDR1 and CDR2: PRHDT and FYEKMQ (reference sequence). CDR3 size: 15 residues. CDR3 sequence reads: CASSIGLSTTHTQYF. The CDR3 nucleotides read TGTGCCAGCAGCATCGGACTTTCCACCACACATACGCAGTATTTT. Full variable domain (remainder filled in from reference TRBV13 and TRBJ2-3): AAGVIQSPRHLIKEKRETATLKCYPIPRHDTVYWYQQGPGQDPQFLISFYEKMQSDKGSIPDRFSAQQFSDYHSELNMSSLELGDSALYFCASSIGLSTTHTQYFGPGTRLTVL.

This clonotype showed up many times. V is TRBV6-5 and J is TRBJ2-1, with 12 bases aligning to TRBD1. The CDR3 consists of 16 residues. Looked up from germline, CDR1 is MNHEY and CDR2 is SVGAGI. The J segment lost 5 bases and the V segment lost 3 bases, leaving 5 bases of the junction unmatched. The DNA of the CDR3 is TGTGCCAGCAGTTATTGGGACAGGGGGCCTCACAATGAGCAGTTCTTC. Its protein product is CASSYWDRGPHNEQFF.

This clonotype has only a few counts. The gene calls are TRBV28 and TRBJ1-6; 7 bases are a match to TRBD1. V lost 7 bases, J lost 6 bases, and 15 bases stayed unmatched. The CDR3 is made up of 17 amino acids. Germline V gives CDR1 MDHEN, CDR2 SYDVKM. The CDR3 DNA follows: TGTGCCAGCACCCGAGAGCGTTTCCGACAGGGTAATTCACCCCTCCACTTT. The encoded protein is CASTRERFRQGNSPLHF.

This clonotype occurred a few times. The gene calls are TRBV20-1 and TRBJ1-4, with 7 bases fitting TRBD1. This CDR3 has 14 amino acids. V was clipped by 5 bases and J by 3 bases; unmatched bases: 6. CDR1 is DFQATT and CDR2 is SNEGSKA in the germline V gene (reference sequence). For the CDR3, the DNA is TGCAGTGCTTCTAATGACAGGGCTAATGAAAAACTGTTTTTT. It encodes CSASNDRANEKLFF.

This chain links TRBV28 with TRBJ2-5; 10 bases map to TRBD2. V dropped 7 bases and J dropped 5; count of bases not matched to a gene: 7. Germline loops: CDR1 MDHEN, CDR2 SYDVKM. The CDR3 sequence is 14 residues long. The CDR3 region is CASNLAGVQETQYF. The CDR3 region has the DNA TGTGCCAGCAACCTAGCGGGAGTTCAGGAGACCCAGTACTTC.

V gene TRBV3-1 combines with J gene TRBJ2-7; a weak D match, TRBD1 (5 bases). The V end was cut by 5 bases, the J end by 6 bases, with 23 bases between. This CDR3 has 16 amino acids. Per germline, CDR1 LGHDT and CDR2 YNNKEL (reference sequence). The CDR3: CASSGGWIKPGAEQYF. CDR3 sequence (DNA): TGTGCCAGCAGCGGCGGTTGGATAAAACCTGGGGCCGAGCAGTACTTC.

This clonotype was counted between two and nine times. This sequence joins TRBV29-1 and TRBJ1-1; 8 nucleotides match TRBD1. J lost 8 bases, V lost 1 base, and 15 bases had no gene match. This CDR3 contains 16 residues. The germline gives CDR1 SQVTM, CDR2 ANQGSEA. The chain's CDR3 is CSVEGWTGFRRLEAFF. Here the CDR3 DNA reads TGCAGCGTTGAAGGTTGGACAGGGTTCCGCCGCTTAGAAGCTTTCTTT.

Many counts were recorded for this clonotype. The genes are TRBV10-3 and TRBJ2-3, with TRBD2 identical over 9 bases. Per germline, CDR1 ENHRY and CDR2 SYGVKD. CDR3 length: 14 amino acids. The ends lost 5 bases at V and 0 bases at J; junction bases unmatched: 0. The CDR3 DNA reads TGTGCCATCAGTAGCGGGGGGAGCACAGATACGCAGTATTTT. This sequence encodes CAISSGGSTDTQYF.